One and the same sample provided the 15 T cell receptor beta chains below, sequenced in a study of T cell clonality in common variable immunodeficiency. The protocol was immunoSEQ multiplex PCR, while the TCRdb copy is restricted to in-frame clones and leaves out a portion. The repertoire consists of over 55,000 clones, none detected only once. The specimen sequenced was peripheral blood mononuclear cells. The receptor source for this set is a person aged 18 to 75 in good health.

To note about this clone: The sequenced fragment ends 3 residues before the CDR3 boundary, so the rest is inferred from the germline J gene. This chain links TRBV6-2 or TRBV6-3 with TRBJ1-2; D is perhaps TRBD1 (6 bases). Germline assignment: CDR1 MNHEY and CDR2 SVGEGT. The CDR3 is 13 residues long. The CDR3 DNA, read in part, is TGTGCCAGCAGTAGGCCAGGGGCCTACGAC. Its protein product is CASSRPGAYD. The whole CDR3 protein is CASSRPGAYDYTF.

This clone came up many times. From the germline J gene comes the end of the CDR3, since the read stops 3 residues before it. The J gene is TRBJ1-2, the V gene TRBV12-3 or TRBV12-4; 8 positions agree with TRBD1. The CDR3 totals 12 residues. The CDR3 loop is CASSLGDRRYTF. The CDR3 DNA, read in part, is TGTGCCAGCAGTTTAGGGGACAGGCGC.

This clone was found many times. The read stops 3 residues short of the end of the CDR3; the missing end is completed from the germline J gene. The gene calls are TRBV30 and TRBJ1-5, with D tentatively TRBD1 (5 bases). This CDR3 is 13 amino acids long. Germline lookup yields CDR1 GTSNPN and CDR2 SVGIG (reference sequence). V lost 1 base to trimming and J lost 2 bases, with 6 bases between them. Incomplete CDR3 DNA: TGTGCCTGGAGTGAAGGGGGCAATCAGCCC. Protein sequence: CAWSEGGNQP. The entire CDR3 sequence reads CAWSEGGNQPQHF.

This clone was seen ten or more times. The read gets to within 3 residues of the CDR3 end, and the germline J gene fills in the rest. The rearrangement uses TRBV30 and TRBJ1-6; D is unresolved. Trimming took 8 bases from V and 5 from J, leaving 16 bases between them. The CDR3 is 14 residues long. Germline CDR1 is GTSNPN and CDR2 is SVGIG (reference sequence). Here the CDR3 reads CARKTGLDNSPLHF. Partial CDR3 DNA: TGTGCCCGTAAAACGGGGTTAGATAATTCACCC.

In this sample, this clone turned up many times. The missing CDR3 end, 3 residues past where the read stops, is filled in from the germline J gene. The genes are TRBV5-4 and TRBJ1-3; no clear D. This CDR3 comprises 16 residues. V lost 1 base, J lost 4 bases, and 15 bases lay in between. Germline-derived CDR1 and CDR2 are SGHNT and YYREEE (reference sequence). CDR3 bases read: TGTGCCAGCAGCTTGCTCGGGGAGGCGGAGGGAAACACC. It yields the protein CASSLLGEAEGNT. The complete CDR3 reads CASSLLGEAEGNTIYF. Using reference TRBV5-4 and TRBJ1-3 for the parts outside the CDR3, the full variable domain is ETGVTQSPTHLIKTRGQQVTLRCSSQSGHNTVSWYQQALGQGPQFIFQYYREEENGRGNFPPRFSGLQFPNYSSELNVNALELDDSALYLCASSLLGEAEGNTIYFGEGSWLTVV.

This clone showed up many times. The read gets to within 3 residues of the CDR3 end, and the germline J gene fills in the rest. This chain uses TRBV30 with TRBJ1-4; 9 bases line up with TRBD1. This CDR3 has 14 amino acids. V lost 2 bases, J lost 8 bases, and 6 bases stayed unmatched. CDR1 is GTSNPN and CDR2 is SVGIG in the germline V gene (reference sequence). The CDR3 DNA, read in part, is TGTGCCTGGAGTCCAAGGACAGGGGTGGAAAAA. This sequence encodes CAWSPRTGVEK. The full-length CDR3 reads as CAWSPRTGVEKLFF.

This clone was found many times. The read comes to an end 3 residues before the CDR3 does, leaving the germline J gene to fill in the end. The rearrangement links TRBV2 to TRBJ2-1; TRBD2 aligns across 9 bases. The CDR3 has 15 residues. V lost 7 bases, J lost 4 bases, and 8 bases stayed unmatched. In germline, CDR1 is SNHLY, CDR2 FYNNEI. CDR3 sequence reads: CASKLGLAVYNEQFF. Incomplete CDR3 DNA: TGTGCCAGCAAGCTGGGACTAGCCGTTTACAATGAG.

This clone was recorded at least ten times. The read halts 3 residues ahead of the CDR3 end, with the missing end drawn from the germline J gene. The V gene is TRBV30, the J gene TRBJ1-1; 7 bases map to TRBD1. Per the germline V gene, CDR1 is GTSNPN and CDR2 is SVGIG (reference sequence). Germline trimming cut 3 bases from V and 4 bases from J; bases unmatched to any gene: 2. This CDR3 has 12 amino acids. The DNA read from the CDR3 is TGTGCCTGGAGCCGGGACAGCACTGAA. Translation: CAWSRDSTE. The whole CDR3 region reads CAWSRDSTEAFF.

The sample holds many counts of this clone. The CDR3 end falls 3 residues outside the read, so it is completed with the germline J gene. The rearrangement links TRBV7-8 to TRBJ2-7; a possible D gene is TRBD2 (6 bases). Trimming shortened V by 1 base and J by 3 bases, and 10 bases separated the two germline ends. Per the germline V gene, CDR1 is SGHVS and CDR2 is FQNEAQ. CDR3 length equals 14 residues. Here the CDR3 reads CASSLVGSGYEQYF. CDR3 DNA, as far as it was read: TGTGCCAGCAGCTTAGTCGGTAGCGGCTACGAG.

This clone was picked up many times. The read is 3 residues too short to cover the CDR3 end, so that end is filled in from the germline J gene. The rearrangement joins TRBV20-1 to TRBJ1-6, with TRBD1 identical over 8 bases. This CDR3 region has 15 residues. The germline gives CDR1 DFQATT, CDR2 SNEGSKA (reference sequence). J gave up 3 bases and V 3 bases, and 4 bases lay outside the gene matches. The chain's CDR3 is CSASTTGDYNSPLHF. CDR3 bases read: TGCAGTGCTAGTACGACAGGGGACTATAATTCACCC.

This clone turned up a few times. The sequenced part of the CDR3 DNA is TGTGCCAGTAGGTCGCAGGGAGTTTACAATGAG. It encodes CASRSQGVYNE. The whole CDR3 sequence reads CASRSQGVYNEQFF. The chain uses TRBV19 and TRBJ2-1, with D perhaps given as TRBD1 or TRBD2 (5 bases each). The CDR3 end is not reached by the read, which stops 3 residues before it; the germline J gene fills it in. The CDR3 is 14 amino acids. The germline gives CDR1 LNHDA, CDR2 SQIVND (reference sequence). With 6 bases removed from V and 4 bases from J, the gap between germline ends came to 13 bases.

This clone was recorded at least ten times. The CDR3 is cut off 3 residues early in the read; its end comes from the germline J gene. The V gene is TRBV9, the J gene TRBJ2-7; D remains ambiguous. V was pared by 3 bases and J by 0 bases, with 13 bases between. Germline values: CDR1 SGDLS, CDR2 YYNGEE. The CDR3 has 15 residues. The covered CDR3 bases are TGTGCCAGCAGCGAGCGAGACGCCCGCTCCTACGAG. Translation: CASSERDARSYE. The full CDR3 is CASSERDARSYEQYF.

This clone was seen ten or more times. Sequencing ends 3 residues short of the CDR3 end; the germline J gene provides the rest. The chain is built from TRBV2 and TRBJ1-5, with D tentatively TRBD1 (5 bases). The CDR3 has 17 amino acids. In germline, CDR1 is SNHLY, CDR2 FYNNEI. Between the trimmed V and J ends, which lost 2 bases and 0 bases, there was a span of 14 bases. The CDR3 here is CASSERGSEYSNQPQHF. Partial CDR3 DNA: TGTGCCAGCAGTGAAAGGGGCAGTGAATATAGCAATCAGCCC.

In this sample, this clone turned up a few times. The sequence runs out 3 residues before the end of the CDR3; the remainder is reconstructed from the germline J gene. The gene calls are TRBV2 and TRBJ2-3; D is unclear. V was shortened by 2 bases and J by 4 bases, with 10 bases between the two germline ends. This CDR3 has 14 residues. Germline values: CDR1 SNHLY, CDR2 FYNNEI. CDR3 protein: CASSEPLRADTQYF. The CDR3 bases that were read are TGTGCCAGCAGTGAACCCCTCCGGGCAGATACG.

This clone was picked up many times. The read terminates 3 residues before the CDR3 end, so the remaining end is supplied by the germline J gene. The V and J genes are TRBV2 and TRBJ2-5; no reliable D call. Germline V gene data show CDR1 as SNHLY and CDR2 as FYNNEI. The V end lost 10 bases, the J end lost 1 base, and 7 bases lay between the germline ends. The CDR3 is 11 residues long. CDR3 DNA (partial): TGTGCCACTCGAGCCCAAGAGACC. Protein sequence: CATRAQET. From start to end, the CDR3 is CATRAQETQYF.